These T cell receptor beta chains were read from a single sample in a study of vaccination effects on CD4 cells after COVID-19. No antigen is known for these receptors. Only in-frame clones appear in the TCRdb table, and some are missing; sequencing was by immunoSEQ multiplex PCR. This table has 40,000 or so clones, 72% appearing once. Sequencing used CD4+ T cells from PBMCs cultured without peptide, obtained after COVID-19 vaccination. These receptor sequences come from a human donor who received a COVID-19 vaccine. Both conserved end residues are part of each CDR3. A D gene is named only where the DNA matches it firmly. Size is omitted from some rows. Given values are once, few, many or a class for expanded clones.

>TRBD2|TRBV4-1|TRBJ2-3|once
TGCGCCAGCAGCCATCGGCGTCTAGCGGGAGCGGGGAGCACAGATACGCAGTATTTT
CASSHRRLAGAGSTDTQYF
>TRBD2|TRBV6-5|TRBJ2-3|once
TGTGCCAGCAGTAAACTAGCGGGGGTCACAGATACGCAGTATTTT
CASSKLAGVTDTQYF
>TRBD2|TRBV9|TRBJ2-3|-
TGTGCCAGCAGCGTAACTCTTAGCGGGGATACGCAGTATTTT
CASSVTLSGDTQYF
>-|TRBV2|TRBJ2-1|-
TGTGCCAGCAGTGAGTTACAGCAGTTCTTC
CASSELQQFF
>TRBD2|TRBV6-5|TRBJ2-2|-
TGTGCCAGCAGATACCAGCGGGGTAACACCGGGGAGCTGTTTTTT
CASRYQRGNTGELFF
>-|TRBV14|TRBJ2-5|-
TGTGCCAGCAGCCACTTACGGGGGAACCAAGAGACCCAGTACTTC
CASSHLRGNQETQYF
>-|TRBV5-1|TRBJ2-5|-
TGCGCCAGTAAGGACAAGAAATTCCAAGAGACCCAGTACTTC
CASKDKKFQETQYF
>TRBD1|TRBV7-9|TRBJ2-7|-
TGTGCCAGCAGCTCGTCAAAGGGACAGATCTCCTACGAGCAGTACTTC
CASSSSKGQISYEQYF
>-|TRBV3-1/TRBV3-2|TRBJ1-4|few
TGTGCCAGCAGCCAAAGGGCAACTAATGAAAAACTGTTTTTT
CASSQRATNEKLFF
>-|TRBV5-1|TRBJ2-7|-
TGCGCCAGCAGGAAATGGGGGGCCTTTCCGGAGCAGTACTTC
CASRKWGAFPEQYF
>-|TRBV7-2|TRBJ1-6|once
TGTGCCAGCGGACGTCGGGGGGTCAATTCACCCCTCCACTTT
CASGRRGVNSPLHF
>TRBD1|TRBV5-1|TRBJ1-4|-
TGCGCCAGCAGCTTGGGGCAGGGGGCGGCAACTAATGAAAAACTGTTTTTT
CASSLGQGAATNEKLFF
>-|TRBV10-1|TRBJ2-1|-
TGCGCCAGCAGTGAAGGGGGGGGAATCGATGAGCAGTTCTTC
CASSEGGGIDEQFF
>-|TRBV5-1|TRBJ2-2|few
TGCGCCAGCAGCGGAAGGACTGGCACCGGGGAGCTGTTTTTT
CASSGRTGTGELFF
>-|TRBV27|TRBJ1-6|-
TGTGCCAGCACCGTGGACAGAAATTCACCCCTCCACTTT
CASTVDRNSPLHF
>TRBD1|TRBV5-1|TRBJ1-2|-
TGCGCCAGCAGCTTGGACAGGGGGCTGGTGTATGGCTACACCTTC
CASSLDRGLVYGYTF
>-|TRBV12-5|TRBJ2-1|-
TGTGCTAGTGGTTTGCCAGGGCGTAGTGAGCAGTTCTTC
CASGLPGRSEQFF
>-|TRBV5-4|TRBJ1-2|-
TGTGCCAGCAGCTTGGACAGCCGGAGCTATGGCTACACCTTC
CASSLDSRSYGYTF
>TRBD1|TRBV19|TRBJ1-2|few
TGTGCCAGTAGTATCGGACAGGGCCTCTATGGCTACACCTTC
CASSIGQGLYGYTF
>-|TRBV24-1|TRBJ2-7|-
TGTGCCACCAGTGATTTTTTGAAGGGTGCCTCCTACGAGCAGTACTTC
CATSDFLKGASYEQYF
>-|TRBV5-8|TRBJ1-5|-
TGTGCCAGCAGCCGAGACAGCAATCAGCCCCAGCATTTT
CASSRDSNQPQHF
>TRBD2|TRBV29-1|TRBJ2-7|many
TGCAGCGTATCCTACCTAGCGGGAGGTCTCTACGAGCAGTACTTC
CSVSYLAGGLYEQYF
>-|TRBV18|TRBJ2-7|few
TGTGCCAGCTCACCACGGGGGCTTTGGGATAGCGAGCAGTACTTC
CASSPRGLWDSEQYF
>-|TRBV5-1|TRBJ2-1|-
TGCGCCAGCAGCTTGGAGCAATCCTCCTACAATGAGCAGTTCTTC
CASSLEQSSYNEQFF
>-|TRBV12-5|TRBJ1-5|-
TGTGCTAGTGGCCCCGATTTCGGTCAGCCCCAGCATTTT
CASGPDFGQPQHF
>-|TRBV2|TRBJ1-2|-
TGTGCCAGCAGTAAACAAGCTAACTATGGCTACACCTTC
CASSKQANYGYTF
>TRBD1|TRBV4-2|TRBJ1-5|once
TGTGCCAGCAGCCGCACAGGGGACGGCAATCAGCCCCAGCATTTT
CASSRTGDGNQPQHF
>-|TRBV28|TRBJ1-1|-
TGTGCCAGCATCCAGAAGGCGCCTGGTGAAGCTTTCTTT
CASIQKAPGEAFF
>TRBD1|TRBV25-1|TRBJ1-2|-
TGTGCCAGCAGTGAACAGGGGGCAGGTTATGGCTACACCTTC
CASSEQGAGYGYTF
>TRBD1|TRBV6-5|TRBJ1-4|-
TGTGCCAGCAGCCCCGGACAGGGTGTGACTGAAAAACTGTTTTTT
CASSPGQGVTEKLFF
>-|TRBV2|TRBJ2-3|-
TGTGCCAGCCTCCGACTCACAGATACGCAGTATTTT
CASLRLTDTQYF
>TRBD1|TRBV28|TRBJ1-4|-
TGTGCCAGCAGTTTGCCGGGACAGGGTAATGAAAAACTGTTTTTT
CASSLPGQGNEKLFF
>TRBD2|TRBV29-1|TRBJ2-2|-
TGCAGCGTAGGGAGACTAGCGGAGACCGGGGAGCTGTTTTTT
CSVGRLAETGELFF
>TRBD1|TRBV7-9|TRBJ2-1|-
TGTGCCAGCAGCGCCATGGGACAGGGACCATACAATGAGCAGTTCTTC
CASSAMGQGPYNEQFF
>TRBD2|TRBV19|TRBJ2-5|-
TGTGCCAGTAGCCCACTAGCGGGAGAATTGGAAGAGACCCAGTACTTC
CASSPLAGELEETQYF
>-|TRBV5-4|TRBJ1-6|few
TGTGCCAGCAGCTTGGAAGGGTTCTATAATTCACCCCTCCACTTT
CASSLEGFYNSPLHF
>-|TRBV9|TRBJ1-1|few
TGTGCCAGCAGCGTAGTAATGTACACTGAAGCTTTCTTT
CASSVVMYTEAFF